This T cell receptor (beta chain) was sequenced during a study of OX40 agonist ivuxolimab in advanced cancers. Background on the study: Ivuxolimab is an agonistic anti-OX40 (CD134) antibody, and patients were treated with it. The study gave patients intravenous ivuxolimab at 0.01 to 10 mg/kg every 2 weeks.

Germline V lookup: CDR1 MNHEY, CDR2 SVGAGI. Trimming left V 5 bases short and J 0 bases short, with 13 bases between. The CDR3 runs 15 residues. Profiling relied on immunoSEQ multiplex PCR, and the TCRdb table lists in-frame clones only, not all of them. Among about 32,000 clones listed, 90% to 95% were seen once. Autoimmune disease history or systemic immunosuppression barred patients. Specimen: CD4+ or CD8+ T cells sorted from blood, collected in a trial of the OX40 agonist ivuxolimab. This chain joins TRBV6-5 and TRBJ1-1; D ambiguous. The receptor was isolated from an adult with an advanced solid tumor such as melanoma, head and neck, liver or kidney cancer. The CDR3, as DNA: TGTGCCAGCAGTAAAACGACTGGGATGAACACTGAAGCTTTCTTT. This encodes CASSKTTGMNTEAFF.